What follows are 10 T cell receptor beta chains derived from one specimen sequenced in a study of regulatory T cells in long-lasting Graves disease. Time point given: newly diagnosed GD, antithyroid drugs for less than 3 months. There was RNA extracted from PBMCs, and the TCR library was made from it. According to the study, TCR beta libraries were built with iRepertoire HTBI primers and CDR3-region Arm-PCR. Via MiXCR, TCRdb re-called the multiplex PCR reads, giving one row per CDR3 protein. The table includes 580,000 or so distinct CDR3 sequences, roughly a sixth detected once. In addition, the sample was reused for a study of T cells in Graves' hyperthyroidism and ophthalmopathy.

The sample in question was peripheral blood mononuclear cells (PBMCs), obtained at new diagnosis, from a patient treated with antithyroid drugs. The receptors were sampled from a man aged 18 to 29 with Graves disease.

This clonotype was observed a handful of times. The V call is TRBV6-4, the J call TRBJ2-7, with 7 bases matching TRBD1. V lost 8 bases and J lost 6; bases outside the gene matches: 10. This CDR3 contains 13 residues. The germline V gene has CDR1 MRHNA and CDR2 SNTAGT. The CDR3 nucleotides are TGTGCCAGCTCGGGACAGCCTTCGTCCGAGCAGTACTTC. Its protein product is CASSGQPSSEQYF.

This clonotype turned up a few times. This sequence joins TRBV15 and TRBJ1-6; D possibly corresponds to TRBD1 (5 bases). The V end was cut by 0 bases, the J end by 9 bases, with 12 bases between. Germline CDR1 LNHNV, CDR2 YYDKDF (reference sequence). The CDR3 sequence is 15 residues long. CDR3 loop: CATSRDKAGLSPLHF. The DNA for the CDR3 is TGTGCCACCAGCAGAGATAAGGCAGGGCTTTCACCCCTCCACTTT.

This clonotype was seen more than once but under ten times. CDR3 in DNA: TGTGCCAGCAGCTCTCCTCCCTCCGGGACTAGCGGTACGCAGTATTTT. It codes for CASSSPPSGTSGTQYF. The chain combines TRBV7-8 with TRBJ2-3, with 11 bases fitting TRBD2. CDR1 and CDR2 (germline): SGHVS, FQNEAQ. Unmatched junction bases numbered 11, after V lost 4 bases and J lost 8 bases. The CDR3 runs 16 residues.

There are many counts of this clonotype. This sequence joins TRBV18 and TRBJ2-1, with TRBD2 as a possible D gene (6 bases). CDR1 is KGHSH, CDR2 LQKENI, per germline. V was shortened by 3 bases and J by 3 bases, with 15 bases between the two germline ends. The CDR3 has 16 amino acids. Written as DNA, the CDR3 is TGTGCCAGCTCACCGGCCACCGGGGGACGCTACAATGAGCAGTTCTTC. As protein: CASSPATGGRYNEQFF.

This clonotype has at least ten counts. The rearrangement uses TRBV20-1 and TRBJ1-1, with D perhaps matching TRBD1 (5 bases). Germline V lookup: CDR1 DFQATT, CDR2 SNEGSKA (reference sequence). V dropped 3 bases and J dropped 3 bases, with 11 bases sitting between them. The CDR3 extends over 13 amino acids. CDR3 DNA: TGCAGTGCTAGTGAATCGGGGGACACTGAAGCTTTCTTT. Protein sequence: CSASESGDTEAFF.

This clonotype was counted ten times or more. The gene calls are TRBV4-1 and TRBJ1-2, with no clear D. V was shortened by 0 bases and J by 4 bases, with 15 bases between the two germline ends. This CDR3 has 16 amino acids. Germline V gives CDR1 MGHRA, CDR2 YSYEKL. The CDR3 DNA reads TGCGCCAGCAGCCAAGAGCAACACCAAGTAGGCTATGGCTACACCTTC. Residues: CASSQEQHQVGYGYTF.

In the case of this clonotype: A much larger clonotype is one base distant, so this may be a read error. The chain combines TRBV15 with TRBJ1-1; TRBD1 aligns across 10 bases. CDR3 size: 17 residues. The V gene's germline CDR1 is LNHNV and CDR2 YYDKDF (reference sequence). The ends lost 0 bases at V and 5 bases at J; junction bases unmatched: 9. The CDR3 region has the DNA TGTGCCACCAGCAGAGATTCGACAGGGGGCGTGGAGACTGAAGCTTTCTTT. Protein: CATSRDSTGGVETEAFF. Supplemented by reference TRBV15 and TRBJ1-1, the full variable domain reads DAMVIQNPRYQVTQFGKPVTLSCSQTLNHNVMYWYQQKSSQAPKLLFHYYDKDFNNEADTPDNFQSRRPNTSFCFLDIRSPGLGDTAMYLCATSRDSTGGVETEAFFGQGTRLTVV.

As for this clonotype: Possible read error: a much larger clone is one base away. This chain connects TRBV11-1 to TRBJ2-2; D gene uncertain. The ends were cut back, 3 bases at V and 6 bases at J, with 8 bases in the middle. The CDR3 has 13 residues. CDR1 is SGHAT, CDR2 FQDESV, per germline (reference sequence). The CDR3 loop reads CASSFAPAGELFF. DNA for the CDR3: TGTGCCAGCAGCTTTGCACCAGCCGGGGAGCTGTTTTTT.

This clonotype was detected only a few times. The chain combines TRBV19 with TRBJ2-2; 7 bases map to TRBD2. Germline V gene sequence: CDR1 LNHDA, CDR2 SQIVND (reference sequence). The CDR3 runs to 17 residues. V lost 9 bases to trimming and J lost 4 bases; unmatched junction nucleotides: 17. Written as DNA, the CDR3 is TGTGCCAGCTCCGCATGGCGGGAGCCAATAGGCACCGGGGAGCTGTTTTTT. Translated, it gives CASSAWREPIGTGELFF.

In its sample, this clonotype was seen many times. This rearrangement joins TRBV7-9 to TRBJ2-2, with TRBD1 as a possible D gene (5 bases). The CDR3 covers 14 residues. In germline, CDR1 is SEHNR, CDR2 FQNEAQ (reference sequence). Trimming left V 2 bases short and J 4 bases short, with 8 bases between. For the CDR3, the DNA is TGTGCCAGCAGCTTACGGCAGGGCACCGGGGAGCTGTTTTTT. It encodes CASSLRQGTGELFF. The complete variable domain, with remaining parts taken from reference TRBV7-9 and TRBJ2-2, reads DTGVSQNPRHKITKRGQNVTFRCDPISEHNRLYWYRQTLGQGPEFLTYFQNEAQLEKSRLLSDRFSAERPKGSFSTLEIQRTEQGDSAMYLCASSLRQGTGELFFGEGSRLTVL.